These 8 T cell receptor beta chains share one sample of origin, sequenced in a study of CD8 T cells in ankylosing spondylitis. MiXCR was run by TCRdb on the 5' RACE reads, yielding one entry per CDR3 protein. The data contain about 140,000 distinct CDR3 sequences, 5.5% to 7.5% of them singletons. The sequenced sample was blood, either unsorted or a sorted T cell fraction (not recorded which). These receptors all stem from a female donor with ankylosing spondylitis or in good health (not recorded which).

The table lists this clonotype with many counts. This CDR3 is CSARRQLNTEAFF. CDR3 bases: TGCAGTGCTAGACGGCAGTTGAACACTGAAGCTTTCTTT. The rearrangement joins TRBV20-1 to TRBJ1-1; D is undetermined. The CDR3 is 13 residues long. Looked up from germline, CDR1 is DFQATT and CDR2 is SNEGSKA (reference sequence). Trimming left V 2 bases short and J 0 bases short, with 7 bases between.

This clonotype was detected many times. The V and J genes are TRBV4-3 and TRBJ1-2; TRBD1 aligns across 7 bases. Trimming removed 1 base from V and 7 bases from J; junction bases left unmatched: 18. The CDR3 extends over 18 amino acids. Germline V gene sequence: CDR1 LGHNA, CDR2 YSLEER. CDR3 loop: CASSQVAFLQGTTSGYTF. The CDR3 bases are TGCGCCAGCAGCCAAGTGGCGTTCCTACAGGGGACCACCTCTGGCTACACCTTC.

This clonotype came up many times. This chain uses TRBV6-5 with TRBJ1-5; D perhaps matches TRBD1 (5 bases). CDR3 length: 14 residues. V was clipped by 2 bases and J by 9 bases, with 14 bases between them. Germline V gene sequence: CDR1 MNHEY, CDR2 SVGAGI. The CDR3 reads CASSYSRLQGPQHF. The CDR3 DNA follows: TGTGCCAGCAGTTACAGCAGACTCCAGGGGCCCCAGCATTTT.

The chain has TRBV12-3 or TRBV12-4 and TRBJ1-1; 7 bases agree with TRBD1. The CDR3 totals 15 residues. J lost 1 base, V lost 3 bases, and 5 bases had no gene match. The CDR3 protein is CASSFSGGRNTEAFF. Here the CDR3 DNA reads TGTGCCAGCAGTTTCTCAGGGGGTCGGAACACTGAAGCTTTCTTT.

This clonotype was detected many times. J is TRBJ2-7 and V is TRBV20-1; no reliable D call. Germline CDR1 is DFQATT and CDR2 is SNEGSKA (reference sequence). The CDR3 is made up of 16 amino acids. The V end lost 5 bases, the J end lost 0 bases, and 20 bases lay between the germline ends. Written as DNA, the CDR3 is TGCAGTGCTTTGGACGGAGAGAGAGTTTTCTCCTACGAGCAGTACTTC. Translated: CSALDGERVFSYEQYF.

This clonotype was recorded many times. The chain carries TRBV7-9 and TRBJ1-1; D possibly corresponds to TRBD1 (5 bases). V was trimmed by 1 base and J by 6 bases, leaving 9 bases between them. This CDR3 has 13 residues. Germline values: CDR1 SEHNR, CDR2 FQNEAQ (reference sequence). The CDR3: CASSLVGGAEAFF. The CDR3, as DNA: TGTGCCAGCAGCTTAGTGGGGGGGGCTGAAGCTTTCTTT.

At least ten counts were recorded for this clonotype. V and J are TRBV20-1 and TRBJ2-7; TRBD1 agrees at 7 bases. Germline CDR1 and CDR2: DFQATT and SNEGSKA (reference sequence). The V segment lost 2 bases and the J segment 4 bases; nucleotides outside the gene matches: 8. The CDR3 runs 14 residues. This CDR3 reads CSARMGQRGYEQYF. CDR3 coding DNA: TGCAGTGCTAGAATGGGACAGCGCGGTTACGAGCAGTACTTC.

This clonotype has a count of ten or more. CDR3 nucleotides: TGTGCCAGCAGCCCCACTAGCGGGGGTAGTGAGCAGTTCTTC. This gives the protein CASSPTSGGSEQFF. This rearrangement joins TRBV7-3 to TRBJ2-1, with 11 bases lining up with TRBD2. This CDR3 has 14 amino acids. Germline CDR1 reads SGHTA; CDR2 reads FQGTGA. V was pared by 5 bases and J by 9 bases, with 6 bases of the junction left unmatched.